The clone carrying this TCR beta chain was recorded at least ten times. The antigen is undetermined. This specimen comes from a study of breast tumors, draining lymph nodes, adjacent tissues. Study-level findings and limits: Tumor repertoires ranked between lymph nodes and nontumor tissue in diversity, with V and J gene preferences.

TCRdb ran MiXCR on the multiplex PCR reads and lists one entry per CDR3 protein. In the table there are nearly 200,000 distinct CDR3 sequences, approximately 33% of which are singletons. Axillary draining lymph nodes of breast cancer patients supplied the node samples. The sequencing sample was made of axillary lymph node tissue. The clonotype originates from a female donor with breast cancer. Some clones in this sample may be carry-over from other donors' samples.

The CDR3 DNA reads TGTGCCAGCAGCCAAGAACGGGGGGCCTCAGATACGCAGTATTTT. Encoded protein: CASSQERGASDTQYF. The chain has TRBV3-1 and TRBJ2-3, with D possibly being TRBD2 (7 bases). The CDR3 consists of 15 residues. Germline CDR1 and CDR2: LGHDT and YNNKEL (reference sequence). Trimming removed 0 bases from V and 4 bases from J, with 11 bases in between.